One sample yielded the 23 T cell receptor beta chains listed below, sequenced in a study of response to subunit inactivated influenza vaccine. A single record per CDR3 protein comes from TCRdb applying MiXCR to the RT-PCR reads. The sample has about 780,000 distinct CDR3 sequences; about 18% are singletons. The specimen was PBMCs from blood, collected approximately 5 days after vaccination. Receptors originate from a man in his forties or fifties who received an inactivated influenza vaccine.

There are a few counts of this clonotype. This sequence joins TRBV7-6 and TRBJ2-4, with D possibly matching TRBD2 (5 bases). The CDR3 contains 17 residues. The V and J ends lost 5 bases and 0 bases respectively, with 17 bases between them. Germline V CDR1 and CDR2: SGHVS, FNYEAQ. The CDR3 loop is CASSDGLSQLAKNIQYF. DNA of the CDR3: TGTGCCAGCAGCGACGGACTTTCGCAACTAGCCAAAAACATTCAGTACTTC.

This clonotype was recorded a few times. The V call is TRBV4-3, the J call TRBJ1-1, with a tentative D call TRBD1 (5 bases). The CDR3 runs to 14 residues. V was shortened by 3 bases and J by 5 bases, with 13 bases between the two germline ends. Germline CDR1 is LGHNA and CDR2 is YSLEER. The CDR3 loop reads CASSQALWGTEAFF. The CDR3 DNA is TGCGCCAGCAGCCAGGCCTTGTGGGGGACTGAAGCTTTCTTT.

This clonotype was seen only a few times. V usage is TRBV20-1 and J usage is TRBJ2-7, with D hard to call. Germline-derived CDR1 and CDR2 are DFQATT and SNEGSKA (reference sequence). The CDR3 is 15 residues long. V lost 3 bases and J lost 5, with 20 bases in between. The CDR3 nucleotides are TGCAGTGCTAGGGATCCTGTGATGCGGTCCCACGAGCAGTACTTC. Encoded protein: CSARDPVMRSHEQYF.

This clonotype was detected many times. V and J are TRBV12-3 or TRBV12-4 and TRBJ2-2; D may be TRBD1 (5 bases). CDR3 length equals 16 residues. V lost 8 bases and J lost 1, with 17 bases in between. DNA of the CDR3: TGTGCCAGCGGAGCGTCAGGGTGGGGGAACACCGGGGAGCTGTTTTTT. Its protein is CASGASGWGNTGELFF.

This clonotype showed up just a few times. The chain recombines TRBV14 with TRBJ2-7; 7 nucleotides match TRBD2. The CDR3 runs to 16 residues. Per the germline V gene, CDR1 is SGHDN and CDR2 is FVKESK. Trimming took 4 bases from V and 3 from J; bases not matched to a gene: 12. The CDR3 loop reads CASSPLLAELYYEQYF. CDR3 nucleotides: TGTGCCAGCAGCCCCCTCCTAGCGGAACTATACTACGAGCAGTACTTC.

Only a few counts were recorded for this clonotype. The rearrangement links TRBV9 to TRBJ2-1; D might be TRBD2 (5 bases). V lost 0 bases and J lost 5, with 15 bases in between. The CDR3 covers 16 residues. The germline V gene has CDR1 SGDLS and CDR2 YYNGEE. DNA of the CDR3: TGTGCCAGCAGCGTAGGAGGTGGAGGTAGTCACAATGAGCAGTTCTTC. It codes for CASSVGGGGSHNEQFF.

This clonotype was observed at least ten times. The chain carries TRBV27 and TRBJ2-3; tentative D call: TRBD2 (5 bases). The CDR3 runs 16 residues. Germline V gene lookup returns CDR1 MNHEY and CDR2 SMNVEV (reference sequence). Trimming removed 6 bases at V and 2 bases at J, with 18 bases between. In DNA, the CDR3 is TGTGCCAGCAGACCTCCGGGTCAGGACTTCACAGATACGCAGTATTTT. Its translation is CASRPPGQDFTDTQYF.

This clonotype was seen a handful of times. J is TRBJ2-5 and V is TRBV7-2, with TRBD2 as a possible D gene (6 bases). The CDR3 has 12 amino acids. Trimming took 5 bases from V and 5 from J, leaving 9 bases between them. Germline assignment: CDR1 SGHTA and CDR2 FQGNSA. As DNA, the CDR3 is TGTGCCAGCAGCCGGGAGAGGGAGACCCAGTACTTC. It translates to CASSRERETQYF.

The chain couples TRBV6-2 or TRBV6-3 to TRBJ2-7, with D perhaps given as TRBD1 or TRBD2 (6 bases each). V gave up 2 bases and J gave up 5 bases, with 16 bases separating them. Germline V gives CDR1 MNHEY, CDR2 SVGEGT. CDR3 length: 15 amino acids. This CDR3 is CASSYSDRTIHEQYF. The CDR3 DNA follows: TGTGCCAGCAGTTACAGCGACAGGACTATCCACGAGCAGTACTTC.

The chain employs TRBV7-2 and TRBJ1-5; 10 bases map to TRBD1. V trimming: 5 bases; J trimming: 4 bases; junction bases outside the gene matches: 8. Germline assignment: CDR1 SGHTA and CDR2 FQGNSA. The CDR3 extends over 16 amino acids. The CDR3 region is CASSPKDRGPNQPQHF. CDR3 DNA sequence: TGTGCCAGCAGCCCTAAAGACAGGGGGCCAAATCAGCCCCAGCATTTT.

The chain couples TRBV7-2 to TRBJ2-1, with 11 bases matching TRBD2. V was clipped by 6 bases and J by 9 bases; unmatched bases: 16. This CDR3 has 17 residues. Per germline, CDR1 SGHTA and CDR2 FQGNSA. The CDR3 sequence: CASSPQGWLAGGGEQFF. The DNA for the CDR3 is TGTGCCAGCAGTCCTCAGGGTTGGCTAGCGGGAGGAGGTGAGCAGTTCTTC. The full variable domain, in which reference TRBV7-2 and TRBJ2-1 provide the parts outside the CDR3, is GAGVSQSPSNKVTEKGKDVELRCDPISGHTALYWYRQSLGQGLEFLIYFQGNSAPDKSGLPSDRFSAERTGGSVSTLTIQRTQQEDSAVYLCASSPQGWLAGGGEQFFGPGTRLTVL.

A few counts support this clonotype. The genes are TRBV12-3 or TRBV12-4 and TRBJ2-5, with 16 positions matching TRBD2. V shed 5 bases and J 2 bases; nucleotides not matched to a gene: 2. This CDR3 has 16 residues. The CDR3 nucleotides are TGTGCCAGCAGTAAGGGACTAGCGGGAGGGCAAGAGACCCAGTACTTC. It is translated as CASSKGLAGGQETQYF.

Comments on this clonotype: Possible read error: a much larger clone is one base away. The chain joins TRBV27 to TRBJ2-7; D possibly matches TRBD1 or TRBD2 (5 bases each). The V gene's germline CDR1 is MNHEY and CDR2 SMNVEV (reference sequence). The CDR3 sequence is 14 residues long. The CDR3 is CTSRKPGRSYEQYF. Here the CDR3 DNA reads TGTACCAGCAGAAAACCGGGACGTTCCTACGAGCAGTACTTC.

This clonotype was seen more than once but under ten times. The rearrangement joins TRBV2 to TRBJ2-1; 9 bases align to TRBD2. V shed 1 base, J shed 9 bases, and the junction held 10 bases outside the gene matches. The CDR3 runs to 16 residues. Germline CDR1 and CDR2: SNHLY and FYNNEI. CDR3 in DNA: TGTGCCAGCAGTGAAGAGGTTGTAGCGGGAGAAAGTGAGCAGTTCTTC. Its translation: CASSEEVVAGESEQFF.

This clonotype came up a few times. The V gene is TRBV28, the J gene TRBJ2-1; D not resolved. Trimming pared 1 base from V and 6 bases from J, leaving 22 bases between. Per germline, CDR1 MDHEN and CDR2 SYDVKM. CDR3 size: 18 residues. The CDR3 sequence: CASSLSLGTLRMGNEQFF. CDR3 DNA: TGTGCCAGCAGTTTATCTTTGGGCACCCTCAGAATGGGCAATGAGCAGTTCTTC.

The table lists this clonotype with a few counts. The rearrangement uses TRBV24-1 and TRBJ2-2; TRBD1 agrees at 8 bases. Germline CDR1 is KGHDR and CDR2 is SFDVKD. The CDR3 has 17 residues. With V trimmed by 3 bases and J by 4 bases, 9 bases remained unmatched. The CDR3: CATSDLPGQGTTGELFF. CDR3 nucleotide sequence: TGTGCCACCAGTGATCTTCCCGGACAGGGAACCACCGGGGAGCTGTTTTTT.

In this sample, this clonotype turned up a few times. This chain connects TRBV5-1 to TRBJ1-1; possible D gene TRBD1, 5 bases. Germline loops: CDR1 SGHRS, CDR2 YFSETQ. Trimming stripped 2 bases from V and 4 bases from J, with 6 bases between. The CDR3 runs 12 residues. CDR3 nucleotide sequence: TGCGCCAGCAGCTTCACAGGCACTGAAGCTTTCTTT. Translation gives CASSFTGTEAFF.

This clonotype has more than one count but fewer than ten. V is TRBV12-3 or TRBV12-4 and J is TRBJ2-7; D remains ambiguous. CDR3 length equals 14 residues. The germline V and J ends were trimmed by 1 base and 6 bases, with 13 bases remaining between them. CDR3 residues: CASSLGSYSGEQYF. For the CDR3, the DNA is TGTGCCAGCAGTTTAGGCTCGTATTCGGGCGAGCAGTACTTC.

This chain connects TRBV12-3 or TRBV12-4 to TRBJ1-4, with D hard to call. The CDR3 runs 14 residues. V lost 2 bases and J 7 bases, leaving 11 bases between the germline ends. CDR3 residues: CASSLFIVGEKLFF. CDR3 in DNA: TGTGCCAGCAGTTTATTCATAGTGGGTGAAAAACTGTTTTTT.

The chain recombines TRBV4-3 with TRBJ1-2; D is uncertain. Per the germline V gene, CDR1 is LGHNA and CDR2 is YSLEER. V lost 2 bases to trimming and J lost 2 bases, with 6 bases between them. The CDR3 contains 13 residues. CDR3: CASSQLGNYGYTF. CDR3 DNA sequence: TGCGCCAGCAGCCAATTGGGGAACTATGGCTACACCTTC.

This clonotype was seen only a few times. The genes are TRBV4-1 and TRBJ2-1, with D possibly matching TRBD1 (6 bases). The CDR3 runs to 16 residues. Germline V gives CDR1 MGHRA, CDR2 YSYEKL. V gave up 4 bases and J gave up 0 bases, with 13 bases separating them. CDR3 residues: CASSPTAGVSYNEQFF. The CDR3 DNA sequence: TGCGCCAGCAGCCCTACGGCAGGGGTCTCCTACAATGAGCAGTTCTTC.

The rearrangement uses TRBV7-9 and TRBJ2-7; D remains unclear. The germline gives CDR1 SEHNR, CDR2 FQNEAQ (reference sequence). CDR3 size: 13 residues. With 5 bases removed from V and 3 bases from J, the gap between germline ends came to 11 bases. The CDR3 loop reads CASSLLYGYEQYF. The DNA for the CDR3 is TGTGCCAGCAGCCTTCTCTATGGCTACGAGCAGTACTTC.

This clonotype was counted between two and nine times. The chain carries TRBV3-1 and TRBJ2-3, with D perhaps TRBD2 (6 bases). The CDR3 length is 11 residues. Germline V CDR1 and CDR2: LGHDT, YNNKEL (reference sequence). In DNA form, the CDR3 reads TGTGCGGCGGGGAGCACAGATACGCAGTATTTT. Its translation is CAAGSTDTQYF.